These T cell receptor beta chains were read from a single sample in a study of blood T cell repertoires in COVID-19. This table comes from immunoSEQ multiplex PCR, and its TCRdb copy is limited to in-frame clones, with some not included. The sample consists of 120,000 to 150,000 clones, around 87% of them appearing once. The sequencing sample was made of peripheral blood. The receptors stem from a woman aged 50 to 60 with active or convalescent COVID-19. CDR3s include the opening cysteine and the closing phenylalanine or tryptophan. D genes are given only for firm matches. A clone size is listed for some rows: how often the clone was seen (once, few, many), or a class if it is expanded.

CASSYNRGTEAFF | TGTGCCAGCAGTTACAACAGGGGAACTGAAGCTTTCTTT | TRBJ1-1 | NA | TRBV7-8 | TRBD1
CASSLRPGTDTQYF | TGTGCCAGCAGCTTAAGGCCGGGGACAGATACGCAGTATTTT | TRBJ2-3 | NA | TRBV11-2 | NA
CASSPRTGMLSGANVLTF | TGTGCCAGCAGCCCCCGGACAGGGATGCTCTCTGGGGCCAACGTCCTGACTTTC | TRBJ2-6 | NA | TRBV7-2 | TRBD1
CASSLGGRETQYF | TGTGCCAGCAGCTTAGGGGGCAGAGAGACCCAGTACTTC | TRBJ2-5 | NA | TRBV7-3 | NA
CATANRDKSSYEQYF | TGTGCCACGGCGAACCGGGACAAGAGCTCCTACGAGCAGTACTTC | TRBJ2-7 | NA | TRBV10-3 | NA
CASSLIDSSYEQYF | TGTGCCAGCAGCTTAATTGATAGCTCCTACGAGCAGTACTTC | TRBJ2-7 | NA | TRBV7-2 | NA
CASSPGGATNEKLFF | TGCGCCAGCAGCCCGGGAGGAGCAACTAATGAAAAACTGTTTTTT | TRBJ1-4 | NA | TRBV5-1 | NA
CASSLSRVYEQYF | TGTGCCAGCAGTTTATCGAGGGTTTACGAGCAGTACTTC | TRBJ2-7 | few | TRBV27 | NA
CASSLVSGEDTQYF | TGCGCCAGCAGCTTGGTTAGCGGGGAGGATACGCAGTATTTT | TRBJ2-3 | NA | TRBV5-1 | TRBD2
CASSGTSGASTNTGELFF | TGCGCCAGCTCCGGGACTAGCGGGGCCTCTACGAACACCGGGGAGCTGTTTTTT | TRBJ2-2 | NA | TRBV5-1 | TRBD2
CASSLAENYGYTF | TGTGCCAGCTCCCTCGCGGAAAACTATGGCTACACCTTC | TRBJ1-2 | NA | TRBV18 | NA
CASSLGGGQGRTEAFF | TGTGCCAGCAGTTTAGGTGGGGGACAGGGGAGGACTGAAGCTTTCTTT | TRBJ1-1 | few | TRBV28 | TRBD1
CASSESGLGGDNEQFF | TGTGCCAGCAGTGAATCGGGACTAGGAGGGGACAATGAGCAGTTCTTC | TRBJ2-1 | NA | TRBV25-1 | TRBD2
CASSQGASNQPQHF | TGTGCCAGTAGCCAGGGGGCTAGCAATCAGCCCCAGCATTTT | TRBJ1-5 | NA | TRBV19 | TRBD1
CASRPGTGTGVEKLFF | TGTGCCAGCAGGCCGGGGACCGGGACAGGGGTTGAAAAACTGTTTTTT | TRBJ1-4 | NA | TRBV25-1 | TRBD1
CAISESRGLLANVLTF | TGTGCCATCAGTGAGTCGAGGGGACTCTTGGCCAACGTCCTGACTTTC | TRBJ2-6 | NA | TRBV10-3 | NA
CASSEISGLVKYEQYF | TGTGCCAGCAGTGAGATCTCGGGACTAGTGAAGTACGAGCAGTACTTC | TRBJ2-7 | NA | TRBV6-1 | TRBD2
CASSLDGTGYYEQYF | TGCGCCAGCAGCTTGGATGGGACAGGATACTACGAGCAGTACTTC | TRBJ2-7 | NA | TRBV5-1 | TRBD1
CATSDSGTGADNEQFF | TGTGCCACCAGTGACTCCGGGACAGGGGCTGACAATGAGCAGTTCTTC | TRBJ2-1 | few | TRBV24-1 | TRBD1
CASSDEGSTQYF | TGTGCCAGCAGTGATGAGGGTTCCACGCAGTATTTT | TRBJ2-3 | NA | TRBV2 | NA
CASSLSAAPLTDTQYF | TGTGCCAGCAGCTTGAGCGCCGCCCCACTCACAGATACGCAGTATTTT | TRBJ2-3 | NA | TRBV5-6 | NA
CASSSPGEGQTDTQYF | TGTGCCAGCAGTTCCCCCGGGGAGGGGCAGACAGATACGCAGTATTTT | TRBJ2-3 | NA | TRBV28 | TRBD2
CATSRVAGEQYF | TGTGCCACCAGCAGAGTAGCTGGGGAGCAGTACTTC | TRBJ2-7 | NA | TRBV15 | NA
CASSEALGEGETQYF | TGTGCCAGCAGTGAAGCGCTGGGGGAGGGAGAGACCCAGTACTTC | TRBJ2-5 | NA | TRBV2 | TRBD2
CASSFLSYEQYF | TGTGCCAGCAGCTTCCTCTCCTACGAGCAGTACTTC | TRBJ2-7 | many | TRBV11-2 | NA
CASSPPPSVVSYNEQFF | TGTGCCAGCAGTCCACCTCCTAGCGTGGTCTCCTACAATGAGCAGTTCTTC | TRBJ2-1 | NA | TRBV6-2/TRBV6-3 | NA
CASSPQEGLSTIYF | TGTGCCAGCAGCCCCCAGGAGGGTTTAAGCACCATATATTTT | TRBJ1-3 | once | TRBV9 | NA
CASSLGQGAYEQYF | TGCGCCAGCAGCCTCGGACAGGGGGCCTACGAGCAGTACTTC | TRBJ2-7 | NA | TRBV4-1 | TRBD1
CASSTGLAGIGTDTQYF | TGTGCCAGTAGTACGGGACTAGCGGGAATCGGCACAGATACGCAGTATTTT | TRBJ2-3 | once | TRBV19 | TRBD2
CASSLSGPFTDTQYF | TGTGCCAGCAGCCTTAGCGGACCCTTCACAGATACGCAGTATTTT | TRBJ2-3 | NA | TRBV7-3 | NA
CASSRLLGTASTDTQYF | TGTGCCAGTAGTAGACTTCTCGGGACAGCTAGCACAGATACGCAGTATTTT | TRBJ2-3 | NA | TRBV19 | TRBD1
CASSLQGGLEQFF | TGTGCCAGCAGCTTACAGGGTGGATTAGAACAGTTCTTC | TRBJ2-1 | NA | TRBV7-9 | NA
CASSTTGVMNSPLHF | TGTGCCAGCAGTACGACAGGGGTTATGAATTCACCCCTCCACTTT | TRBJ1-6 | few | TRBV2 | TRBD1